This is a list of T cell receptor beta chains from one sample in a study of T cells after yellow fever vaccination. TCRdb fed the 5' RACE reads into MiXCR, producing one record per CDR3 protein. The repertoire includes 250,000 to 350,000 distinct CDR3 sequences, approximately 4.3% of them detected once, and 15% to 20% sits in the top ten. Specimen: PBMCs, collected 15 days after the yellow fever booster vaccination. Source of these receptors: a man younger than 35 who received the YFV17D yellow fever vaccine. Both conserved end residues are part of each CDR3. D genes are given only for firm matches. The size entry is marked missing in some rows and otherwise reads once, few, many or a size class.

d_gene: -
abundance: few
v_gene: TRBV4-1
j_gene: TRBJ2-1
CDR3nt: TGCGCCAGCAGCCAAGGCTCGGGGTCGTACAATGAGCAGTTCTTC
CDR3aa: CASSQGSGSYNEQFF

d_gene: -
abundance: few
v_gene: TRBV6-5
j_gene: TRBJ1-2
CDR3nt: TGTGCCAGCCAGACAATATCGCCGAAGACCTCTATTACTACTAACTATGGCTACACCTTC
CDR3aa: CASQTISPKTSITTNYGYTF

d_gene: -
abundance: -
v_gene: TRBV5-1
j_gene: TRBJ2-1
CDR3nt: TGCGCCAGCAGCTCACGGACTACACATGAGCAGTTCTTC
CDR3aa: CASSSRTTHEQFF

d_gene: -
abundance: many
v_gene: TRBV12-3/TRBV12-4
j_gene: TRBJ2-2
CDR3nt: TGTGCCAGCAGTATAAGGGGGGAGCTGTTTTTT
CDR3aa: CASSIRGELFF

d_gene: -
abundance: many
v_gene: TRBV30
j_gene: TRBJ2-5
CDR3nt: TGTGCCTGGAGTGTAGGGGGGGGAGAGACCCAGTACTTC
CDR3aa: CAWSVGGGETQYF

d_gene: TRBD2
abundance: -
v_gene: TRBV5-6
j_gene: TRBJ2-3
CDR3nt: TGTGCCAGCAGCTGGGGGCTAGCGGGGACCACAGATACGCAGTATTTT
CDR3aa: CASSWGLAGTTDTQYF

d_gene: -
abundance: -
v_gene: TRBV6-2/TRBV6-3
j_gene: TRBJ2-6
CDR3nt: TGTGCCAGCACCACTGGGGCCAACGTCCTGACTTTC
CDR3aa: CASTTGANVLTF

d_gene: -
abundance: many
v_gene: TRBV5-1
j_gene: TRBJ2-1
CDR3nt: TGCGCCAGCAGCTTGGGTAGGGGGGCCGGCAATGAGCAGTTCTTC
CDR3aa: CASSLGRGAGNEQFF

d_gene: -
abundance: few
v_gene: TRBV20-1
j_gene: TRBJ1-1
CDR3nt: TGCAGTGGCCTTATAATGAACACTGAAGCTTTCTTT
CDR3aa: CSGLIMNTEAFF

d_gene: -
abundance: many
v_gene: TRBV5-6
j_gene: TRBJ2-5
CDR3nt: TGTGCCAGCAGCCCACTACGGGAGACCCAGTACTTC
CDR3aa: CASSPLRETQYF

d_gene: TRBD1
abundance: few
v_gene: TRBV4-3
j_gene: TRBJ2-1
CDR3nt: TGCGCCAGCAGCCAACAGGGGGACCCCTACAATGAGCAGTTCTTC
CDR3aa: CASSQQGDPYNEQFF